The sample holds many counts of the clone carrying this T cell receptor beta chain. Its antigen is as yet unknown. This sample was taken from a study of human T cells and chemical hapten exposure. Time point defined: pre-sensitization, week 0. Stated treatment: therapeutic diphenylcyclopropenone sensitization with weekly scalp DPC. Blood draws came before every patch-test application. General observations from the study: Compared with pre-sensitization or healthy control sets, expanded TCRs clustered more.

The germline V and J ends were trimmed by 5 bases and 5 bases, with 22 bases remaining between them. CDR1 is SGHRS, CDR2 YFSETQ, per germline. The CDR3 spans 16 residues. In TCRdb, the RACE reads were re-called with MiXCR into one record per CDR3 protein. The top ten hold less than 9% of the sample, which has 300,000 to 450,000 distinct CDR3 sequences, 5.5% seen once. The rearrangement uses TRBV5-1 and TRBJ1-1; D is perhaps TRBD1 (6 bases). The clonotype was recovered from a young woman with alopecia areata. Some clones in this sample may be carry-over from other donors' samples. This sample comprised whole blood, obtained in connection with sensitization to the hapten diphenylcyclopropenone (DPC). The CDR3 is CASSWGPGIEGTEAFF. The CDR3 nucleotides read TGCGCCAGCAGTTGGGGGCCTGGGATAGAAGGGACTGAAGCTTTCTTT. Combining the CDR3 with reference TRBV5-1 and TRBJ1-1 gives the whole variable domain KAGVTQTPRYLIKTRGQQVTLSCSPISGHRSVSWYQQTPGQGLQFLFEYFSETQRNKGNFPGRFSGRQFSNSRSEMNVSTLELGDSALYLCASSWGPGIEGTEAFFGQGTRLTVV.